Included here is one T cell receptor (beta chain) sequence, with context. What it binds is unknown. This record comes from a study of siplizumab effects on memory and regulatory T cells. Study conclusions and caveats: Siplizumab gave mappable alloreactive CD4+ clones an average Treg-derived fraction of about 72%, against around 30% in controls. A minor fraction of alloreactive clones, and no more, mapped to unstimulated subsets.

In germline, CDR1 is SGDLS, CDR2 YYNGEE. CDR3 length: 19 amino acids. The J segment lost 1 base and the V segment lost 0 bases, leaving 13 bases of the junction unmatched. TCRdb's copy holds only in-frame clones and misses some; the assay was immunoSEQ multiplex PCR. The table lists about 110,000 clones, approximately 92% of them singletons, with around 1.3% in the top ten. This receptor was identified in a human donor in good health. The rearrangement uses TRBV9 and TRBJ2-3; 8 nucleotides agree with TRBD2. The sample consisted of CD4+ T cells sorted from blood. Here the CDR3 reads CASSVGLGLVVTGTDTQYF. In DNA form, the CDR3 reads TGTGCCAGCAGCGTAGGATTGGGACTAGTGGTGACGGGCACAGATACGCAGTATTTT.